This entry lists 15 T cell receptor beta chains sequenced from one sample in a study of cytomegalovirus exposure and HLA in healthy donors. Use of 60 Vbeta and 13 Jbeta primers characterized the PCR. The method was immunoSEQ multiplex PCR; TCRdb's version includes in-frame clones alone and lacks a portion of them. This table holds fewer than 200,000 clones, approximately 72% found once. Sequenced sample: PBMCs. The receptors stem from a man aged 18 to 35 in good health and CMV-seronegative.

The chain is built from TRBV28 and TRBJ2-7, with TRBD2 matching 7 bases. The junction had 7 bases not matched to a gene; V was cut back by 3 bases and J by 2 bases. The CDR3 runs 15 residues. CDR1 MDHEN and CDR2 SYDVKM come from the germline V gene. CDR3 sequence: CASSFNIRGAYEQYF. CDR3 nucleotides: TGTGCCAGCAGTTTTAACATACGGGGGGCCTACGAGCAGTACTTC.

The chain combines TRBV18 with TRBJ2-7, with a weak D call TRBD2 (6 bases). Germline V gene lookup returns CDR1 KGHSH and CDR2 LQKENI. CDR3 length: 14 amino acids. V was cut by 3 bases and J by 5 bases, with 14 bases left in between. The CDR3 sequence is CASSPSAGSHEQYF. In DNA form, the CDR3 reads TGTGCCAGCTCACCGAGTGCGGGGTCCCACGAGCAGTACTTC. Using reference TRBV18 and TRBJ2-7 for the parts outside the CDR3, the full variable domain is NAGVMQNPRHLVRRRGQEARLRCSPMKGHSHVYWYRQLPEEGLKFMVYLQKENIIDESGMPKERFSAEFPKEGPSILRIQQVVRGDSAAYFCASSPSAGSHEQYFGPGTRLTVT.

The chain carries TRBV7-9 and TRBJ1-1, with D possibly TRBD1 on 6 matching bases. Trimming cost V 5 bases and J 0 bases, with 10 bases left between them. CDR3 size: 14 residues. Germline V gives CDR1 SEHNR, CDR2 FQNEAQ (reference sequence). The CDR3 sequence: CASSPQGMNTEAFF. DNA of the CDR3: TGTGCCAGCAGCCCCCAGGGGATGAACACTGAAGCTTTCTTT.

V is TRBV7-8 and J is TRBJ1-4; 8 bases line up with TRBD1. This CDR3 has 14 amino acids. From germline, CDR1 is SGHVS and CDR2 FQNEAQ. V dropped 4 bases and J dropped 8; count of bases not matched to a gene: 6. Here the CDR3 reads CASSSGTGNEKLFF. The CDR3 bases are TGTGCCAGCAGCTCCGGGACAGGAAACGAAAAACTGTTTTTT.

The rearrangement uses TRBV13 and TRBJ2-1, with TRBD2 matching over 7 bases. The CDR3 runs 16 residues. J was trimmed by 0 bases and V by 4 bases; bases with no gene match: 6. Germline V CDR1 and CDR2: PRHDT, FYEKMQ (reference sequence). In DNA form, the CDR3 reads TGTGCCAGCAGCTCCTTGGGCGGGAGCTCCTACAATGAGCAGTTCTTC. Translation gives CASSSLGGSSYNEQFF.

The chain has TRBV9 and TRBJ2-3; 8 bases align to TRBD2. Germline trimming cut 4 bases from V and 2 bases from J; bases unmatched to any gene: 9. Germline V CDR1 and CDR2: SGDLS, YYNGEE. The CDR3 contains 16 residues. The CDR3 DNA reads TGTGCCAGCAGCACTCGACTAGCGCAGTTCACAGATACGCAGTATTTT. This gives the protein CASSTRLAQFTDTQYF.

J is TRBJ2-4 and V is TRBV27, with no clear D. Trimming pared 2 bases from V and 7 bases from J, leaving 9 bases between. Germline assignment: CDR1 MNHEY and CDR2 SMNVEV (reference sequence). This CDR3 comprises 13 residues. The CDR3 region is CASSLGLRNIQYF. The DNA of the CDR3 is TGTGCCAGCAGTTTAGGGCTCAGGAACATTCAGTACTTC.

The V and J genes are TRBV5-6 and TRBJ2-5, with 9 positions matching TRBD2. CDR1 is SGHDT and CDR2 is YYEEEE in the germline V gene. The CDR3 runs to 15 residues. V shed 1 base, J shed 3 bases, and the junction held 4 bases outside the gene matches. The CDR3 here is CASSLYASGKETQYF. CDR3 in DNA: TGTGCCAGCAGCTTGTATGCTAGCGGGAAAGAGACCCAGTACTTC.

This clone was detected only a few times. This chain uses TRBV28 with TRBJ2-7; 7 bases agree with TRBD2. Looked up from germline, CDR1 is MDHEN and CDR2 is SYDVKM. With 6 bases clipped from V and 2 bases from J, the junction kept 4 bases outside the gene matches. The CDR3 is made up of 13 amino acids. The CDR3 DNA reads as TGTGCCAGCAGGGGGGGGTCGCCCTACGAGCAGTACTTC. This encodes CASRGGSPYEQYF.

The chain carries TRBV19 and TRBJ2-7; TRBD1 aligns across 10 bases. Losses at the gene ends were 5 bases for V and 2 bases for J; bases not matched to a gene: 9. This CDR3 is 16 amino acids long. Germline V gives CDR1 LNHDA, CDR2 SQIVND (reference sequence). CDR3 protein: CASSLRQGAKPYEQYF. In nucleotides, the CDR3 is TGTGCCAGTAGTCTGAGACAGGGGGCGAAGCCCTACGAGCAGTACTTC. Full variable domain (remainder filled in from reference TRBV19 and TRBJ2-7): DGGITQSPKYLFRKEGQNVTLSCEQNLNHDAMYWYRQDPGQGLRLIYYSQIVNDFQKGDIAEGYSVSREKKESFPLTVTSAQKNPTAFYLCASSLRQGAKPYEQYFGPGTRLTVT.

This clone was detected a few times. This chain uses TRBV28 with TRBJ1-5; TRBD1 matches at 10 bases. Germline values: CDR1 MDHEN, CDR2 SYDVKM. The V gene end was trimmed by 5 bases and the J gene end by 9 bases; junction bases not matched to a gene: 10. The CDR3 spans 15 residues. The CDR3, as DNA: TGTGCCAGCAGTCTTGATTGGACAGGGGGACGGCCCCAGCATTTT. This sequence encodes CASSLDWTGGRPQHF.

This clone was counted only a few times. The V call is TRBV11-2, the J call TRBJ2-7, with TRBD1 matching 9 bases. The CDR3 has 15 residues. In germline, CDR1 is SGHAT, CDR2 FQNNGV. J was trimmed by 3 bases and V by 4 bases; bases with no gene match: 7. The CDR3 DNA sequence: TGTGCCAGCAGCTCCACTAGACAGGGGGACTACGAGCAGTACTTC. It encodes CASSSTRQGDYEQYF. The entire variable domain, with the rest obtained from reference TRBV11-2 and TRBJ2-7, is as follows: EAGVAQSPRYKIIEKRQSVAFWCNPISGHATLYWYQQILGQGPKLLIQFQNNGVVDDSQLPKDRFSAERLKGVDSTLKIQPAKLEDSAVYLCASSSTRQGDYEQYFGPGTRLTVT.

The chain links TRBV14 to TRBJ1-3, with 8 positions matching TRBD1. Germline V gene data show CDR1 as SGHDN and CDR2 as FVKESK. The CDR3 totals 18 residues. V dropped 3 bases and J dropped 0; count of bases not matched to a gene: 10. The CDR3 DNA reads TGTGCCAGCAGCCACTTGCGGACAGGGATTTTCTCTGGAAACACCATATATTTT. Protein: CASSHLRTGIFSGNTIYF.

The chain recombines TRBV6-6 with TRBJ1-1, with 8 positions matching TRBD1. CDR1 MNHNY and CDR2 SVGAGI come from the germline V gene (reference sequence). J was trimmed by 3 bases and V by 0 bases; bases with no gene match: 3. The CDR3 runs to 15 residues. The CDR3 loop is CASSYSQGAYTEAFF. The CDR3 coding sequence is TGTGCCAGCAGTTACTCCCAGGGGGCCTACACTGAAGCTTTCTTT.

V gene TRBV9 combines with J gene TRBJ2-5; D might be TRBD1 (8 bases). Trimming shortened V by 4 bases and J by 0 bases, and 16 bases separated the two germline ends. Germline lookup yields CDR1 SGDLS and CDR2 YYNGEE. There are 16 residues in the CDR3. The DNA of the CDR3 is TGTGCCAGCAGCCCAGACAGGGGAGGGTACCAAGAGACCCAGTACTTC. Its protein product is CASSPDRGGYQETQYF.